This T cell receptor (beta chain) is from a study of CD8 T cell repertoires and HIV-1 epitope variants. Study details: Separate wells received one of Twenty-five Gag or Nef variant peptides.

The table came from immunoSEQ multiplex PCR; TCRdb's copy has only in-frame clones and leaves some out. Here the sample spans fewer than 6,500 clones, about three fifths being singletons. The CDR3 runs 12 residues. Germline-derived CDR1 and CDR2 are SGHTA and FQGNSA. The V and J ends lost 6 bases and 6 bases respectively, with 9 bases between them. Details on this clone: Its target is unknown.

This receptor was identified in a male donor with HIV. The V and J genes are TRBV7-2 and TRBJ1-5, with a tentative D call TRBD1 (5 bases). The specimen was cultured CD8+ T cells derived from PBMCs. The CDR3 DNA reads TGTGCCAGCAGAGCGGGGACTCAGCCCCAGCATTTT. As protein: CASRAGTQPQHF.